In this sample, the clone carrying this T cell receptor beta chain turned up a few times. Antigen: not known. These data are taken from a study of T-cell memory formation after mild COVID-19. Study as a whole: Each donor largely had its own TCR clusters.

CDR3 length equals 15 residues. Trimming removed 8 bases from V and 0 bases from J; junction bases left unmatched: 10. Germline V gives CDR1 MNHEY, CDR2 SVGAGI. Findings and limits, study-wide: Among CD4+ contracting clones, most were CM and EM, and CD8+ ones EMRA. Clones contracting over day 15 to 85 were CD4/CD8 balanced, with later expanders leaning CD4+. Memory from before infection featured some responding clones, which suggests cross-reactive memory joined.

MiXCR, applied by TCRdb to the 5' RACE reads, yields one record per CDR3 protein. The sample lists approximately 500,000 distinct CDR3 sequences, 20% to 30% occurring once. The chain combines TRBV6-5 with TRBJ2-7; 7 bases map to TRBD1. The clonotype comes from an adult woman who had mild COVID-19 (a few samples of this study predate the infection). Cell type and time point are not known. The material sequenced was PBMCs or a T cell subset sorted from them (not recorded which). The CDR3 coding sequence is TGTGCCAGCGGGACCTTTGGGACAGCCTCCTACGAGCAGTACTTC. Amino acid sequence: CASGTFGTASYEQYF.